This T cell receptor beta chain is from a study of CD4+ T cells in melanoma (dated by TCRdb to about 2022). Study-level background: Neoantigen-specific CD4+ T cells in human melanoma were what the study investigated.

Turning to this clone: Its binding antigen is unknown. There are no base qualities to consult, and no much larger clone falls within one base.

Preparation of the library involved the immunoSEQ multiplex PCR assay. The source is immuneACCESS, and TCRdb retained only in-frame sequences with V and J called. Part of the clones is not carried over; for the studies checked, unresolved V genes explain less than half of this, and the remainder is unexplained. The sample contains about 140,000 clones, about 90% of them found a single time. About 1.5% of the sample is taken by the ten largest. What the work shows at the level of the full study, not this receptor alone: Neoantigen-specific CD4+ T cells in melanoma were reported to show diverse differentiation states. Neoantigen-specific CD4+ T cells were reported to be correlated with the function of CD8+ T cells, macrophages and B cells.

The donors were melanoma patients. This TCR was sampled from a human donor with melanoma.

The CDR3 corresponds to CASSDQGFSGNTIYF. DNA sequence: TGTGCCAGCAGTGACCAGGGCTTCTCTGGAAACACCATATATTTT. The chain is encoded by TRBV6-1 joined to TRBJ1-3; the D gene is perhaps TRBD1, on 5 matching bases. The germline V gene gives CDR1 as MNHNS and CDR2 as SASEGT. Trimming at the junction amounts to 3 bases on V and 0 bases on J, and the germline ends lie 9 bases apart. The CDR3 sequence holds 15 residues, the cysteine and phenylalanine included. Only the CDR3 region is kept as DNA, spanning 45 bases read in frame from base 1.